The rows below give T cell receptor beta chains drawn from one sample of a study of cytomegalovirus exposure and HLA in healthy donors. Using immunoSEQ multiplex PCR, the repertoire was profiled, and TCRdb retains in-frame clones only, with some absent. Of 150,000 to 200,000 clones listed, around nine tenths are singletons. Sequenced: PBMCs. The receptors were sampled from a man younger than 45 in good health and CMV-seropositive. Each CDR3 is given with its conserved first and last residue. The order of the fields is J gene, clone size, V gene, CDR3 protein. Clone size appears in some rows only: once, few, many, or a class for an expanded clone.

J gene: TRBJ2-7
clone size: NA
V gene: TRBV4-1
CDR3 protein: CAIGGYFIEQYF

J gene: TRBJ2-7
clone size: NA
V gene: TRBV14
CDR3 protein: CASSQEGGKWSSYEQYF

J gene: TRBJ1-2
clone size: NA
V gene: TRBV7-2
CDR3 protein: CASSLIQVGTAYGYTF

J gene: TRBJ1-1
clone size: NA
V gene: TRBV19
CDR3 protein: CASSDGPTTEAFF

J gene: TRBJ2-7
clone size: NA
V gene: TRBV5-1
CDR3 protein: CASSWTSGSYEQYF

J gene: TRBJ2-7
clone size: NA
V gene: TRBV30
CDR3 protein: CAWTRRPLGGAEQYF

J gene: TRBJ2-1
clone size: NA
V gene: TRBV5-1
CDR3 protein: CASSTLTGGKDEQFF

J gene: TRBJ1-1
clone size: NA
V gene: TRBV14
CDR3 protein: CASSQDWTGGYTEAFF

J gene: TRBJ2-2
clone size: NA
V gene: TRBV5-6
CDR3 protein: CASRKTGDNTGELFF

J gene: TRBJ2-7
clone size: few
V gene: TRBV14
CDR3 protein: CASGRVYEQYF

J gene: TRBJ2-6
clone size: NA
V gene: TRBV2
CDR3 protein: CASSGWAKSGANVLTF

J gene: TRBJ2-1
clone size: few
V gene: TRBV7-9
CDR3 protein: CASSSLGSTYNEQFF

J gene: TRBJ2-7
clone size: NA
V gene: TRBV6-6
CDR3 protein: CASTRDRATGYEQYF

J gene: TRBJ2-5
clone size: NA
V gene: TRBV6-5
CDR3 protein: CASSYGLAGQETQYF

J gene: TRBJ1-1
clone size: few
V gene: TRBV2
CDR3 protein: CASSYLMGKTEAFF

J gene: TRBJ2-7
clone size: NA
V gene: TRBV9
CDR3 protein: CASSVGQGALYEQYF

J gene: TRBJ2-3
clone size: once
V gene: TRBV6-5
CDR3 protein: CASSYQTGPDTQYF

J gene: TRBJ1-2
clone size: NA
V gene: TRBV11-2
CDR3 protein: CASSPPARVRGYTF

J gene: TRBJ2-7
clone size: few
V gene: TRBV11-1
CDR3 protein: CASSMGHLYEQYF

J gene: TRBJ2-7
clone size: once
V gene: TRBV6-6
CDR3 protein: CASSYGKGSYEQYF

J gene: TRBJ1-5
clone size: few
V gene: TRBV29-1
CDR3 protein: CSVGGGGDNQPQHF

J gene: TRBJ2-5
clone size: NA
V gene: TRBV2
CDR3 protein: CASKGRGETQYF

J gene: TRBJ2-3
clone size: NA
V gene: TRBV29-1
CDR3 protein: CSVGQGAEDTQYF

J gene: TRBJ2-2
clone size: NA
V gene: TRBV11-3
CDR3 protein: CASGGGIGTGELFF

J gene: TRBJ1-6
clone size: NA
V gene: TRBV5-1
CDR3 protein: CASSSGTGGVDPNSPLHF

J gene: TRBJ1-5
clone size: NA
V gene: TRBV5-1
CDR3 protein: CASSLGGTGGSQPQHF

J gene: TRBJ1-1
clone size: NA
V gene: TRBV6-5
CDR3 protein: CATRLIPNTEAFF

J gene: TRBJ1-1
clone size: NA
V gene: TRBV27
CDR3 protein: CASSLLGAEAFF

J gene: TRBJ2-5
clone size: NA
V gene: TRBV29-1
CDR3 protein: CSVAGQGETQYF

J gene: TRBJ2-7
clone size: once
V gene: TRBV27
CDR3 protein: CASSRNDRTYEQYF

J gene: TRBJ2-2
clone size: NA
V gene: TRBV11-2
CDR3 protein: CASRVRLAGDTGELFF

J gene: TRBJ2-7
clone size: NA
V gene: TRBV14
CDR3 protein: CASTRTSGSNEQYF

J gene: TRBJ1-5
clone size: NA
V gene: TRBV7-2
CDR3 protein: CASSLEVRGNQPQHF

J gene: TRBJ2-5
clone size: NA
V gene: TRBV11-3
CDR3 protein: CASSLGRDGEETQYF

J gene: TRBJ2-7
clone size: NA
V gene: TRBV7-6
CDR3 protein: CASSLAGADYEQYF

J gene: TRBJ1-2
clone size: NA
V gene: TRBV5-6
CDR3 protein: CASSLGSYGYTF

J gene: TRBJ1-2
clone size: NA
V gene: TRBV6-5
CDR3 protein: CASSRGTGRYGYTF

J gene: TRBJ1-2
clone size: NA
V gene: TRBV7-2
CDR3 protein: CASSPTTGYGYTF

J gene: TRBJ1-4
clone size: NA
V gene: TRBV10-3
CDR3 protein: CAISESQGANEKLFF

J gene: TRBJ2-4
clone size: NA
V gene: TRBV11-3
CDR3 protein: CASSPSGKNIQYF

J gene: TRBJ1-3
clone size: NA
V gene: TRBV30
CDR3 protein: CAWRSSGNTIYF

J gene: TRBJ1-4
clone size: NA
V gene: TRBV18
CDR3 protein: CASSMGDGLNEKLFF

J gene: TRBJ2-3
clone size: NA
V gene: TRBV6-4
CDR3 protein: CASSDSERGPQYF

J gene: TRBJ1-1
clone size: NA
V gene: TRBV5-1
CDR3 protein: CASSLGNPNTEAFF

J gene: TRBJ2-1
clone size: once
V gene: TRBV5-6
CDR3 protein: CASSLYNGGVEKQFF

J gene: TRBJ2-7
clone size: NA
V gene: TRBV5-1
CDR3 protein: CASTQSSGSYEQYF

J gene: TRBJ2-7
clone size: NA
V gene: TRBV11-2
CDR3 protein: CASSSTGRYEQYF

J gene: TRBJ2-7
clone size: NA
V gene: TRBV15
CDR3 protein: CATSREPGQGAWYEQYF

J gene: TRBJ2-7
clone size: NA
V gene: TRBV2
CDR3 protein: CASRGDANYEQYF

J gene: TRBJ2-3
clone size: NA
V gene: TRBV5-1
CDR3 protein: CASSPVSLGTTIGADTQYF

J gene: TRBJ2-7
clone size: NA
V gene: TRBV7-2
CDR3 protein: CASSLAPGNYEQYF

J gene: TRBJ2-1
clone size: once
V gene: TRBV5-1
CDR3 protein: CASRIAFPGTRGGGEQFF

J gene: TRBJ2-5
clone size: NA
V gene: TRBV7-6
CDR3 protein: CASSLASETQYF

J gene: TRBJ2-1
clone size: NA
V gene: TRBV6-5
CDR3 protein: CATSTAGHLYNEQFF

J gene: TRBJ2-3
clone size: NA
V gene: TRBV9
CDR3 protein: CASSAVAGRIADTQYF